These 14 T cell receptor beta chains were sequenced from one sample in a study of tissue T cells after allogeneic stem cell transplantation. The method was immunoSEQ multiplex PCR; TCRdb's version includes in-frame clones alone and lacks a portion of them. Of some 790 clones in the sample, 30% to 50% were seen once. The sequencing here drew on transverse colon tissue, taken at autopsy. All receptors come from a female patient between 40 and 75 years old with steroid-refractory graft-versus-host disease after an allogeneic stem cell transplant. Some T cells may have originated in the graft donor.

This chain connects TRBV12-3 or TRBV12-4 to TRBJ1-1; D is undetermined. The CDR3 has 13 residues. Trimming took off 3 bases at V and 3 bases at J, with 8 bases between the two ends. This chain's CDR3 is CASSFGPDTEAFF. The CDR3 DNA reads as TGTGCCAGCAGTTTTGGGCCAGACACTGAAGCTTTCTTT.

The chain couples TRBV9 to TRBJ2-1; 9 bases match TRBD2. The J segment lost 6 bases and the V segment lost 2 bases, leaving 12 bases of the junction unmatched. CDR3 length: 17 amino acids. Germline CDR1 and CDR2: SGDLS and YYNGEE. The CDR3 is CASSVLAGARLRNEQFF. The CDR3 DNA sequence: TGTGCCAGCAGCGTTTTAGCGGGAGCGAGGCTACGCAATGAGCAGTTCTTC.

This clone is deemed hyperexpanded. The chain uses TRBV7-9 and TRBJ2-7, with 11 positions matching TRBD2. The CDR3 sequence is 16 residues long. J was trimmed by 3 bases and V by 5 bases; bases with no gene match: 9. Germline loops: CDR1 SEHNR, CDR2 FQNEAQ (reference sequence). CDR3 in amino acids: CASSRSGTSGIYEQYF. CDR3 sequence (DNA): TGTGCCAGCAGCCGGTCGGGGACTAGCGGTATCTACGAGCAGTACTTC.

This clone is termed large. This chain links TRBV7-2 with TRBJ2-5, with D perhaps TRBD1 or TRBD2 (6 bases each). This CDR3 has 12 residues. Germline CDR1 reads SGHTA; CDR2 reads FQGNSA. V lost 4 bases to trimming and J lost 9 bases, with 12 bases between them. The chain's CDR3 is CASSSLRGAQYF. In DNA, the CDR3 is TGTGCCAGCAGCTCCCTAAGGGGGGCCCAGTACTTC.

This clone showed up just a few times. The chain carries TRBV5-6 and TRBJ1-1, with 9 bases lining up with TRBD1. V lost 3 bases and J lost 6; bases outside the gene matches: 9. Germline CDR1 is SGHDT and CDR2 is YYEEEE. This CDR3 is built from 15 residues. The CDR3: CASSWGDRVSSEAFF. The CDR3 DNA follows: TGTGCCAGCAGCTGGGGGGACAGGGTATCATCTGAAGCTTTCTTT.

This sequence joins TRBV5-4 and TRBJ2-2; D is ambiguous. V was shortened by 0 bases and J by 7 bases, with 10 bases between the two germline ends. The CDR3 totals 14 residues. Germline V gene sequence: CDR1 SGHNT, CDR2 YYREEE (reference sequence). The CDR3 nucleotides read TGTGCCAGCAGCTTGGAGGCAGGTCTCGGGGAGCTGTTTTTT. Its protein is CASSLEAGLGELFF.

By share of the sample, this clone is medium-sized (0.01 to 0.1%). The chain joins TRBV20-1 to TRBJ2-1; tentatively, D is TRBD1 (5 bases). The V end was cut by 3 bases, the J end by 2 bases, with 8 bases between. The CDR3 consists of 13 residues. Germline values: CDR1 DFQATT, CDR2 SNEGSKA (reference sequence). CDR3 sequence: CSASRGPYNEQFF. The DNA for the CDR3 is TGCAGTGCTAGTAGGGGCCCCTACAATGAGCAGTTCTTC.

The chain has TRBV19 and TRBJ2-5; D might be TRBD1 (5 bases). The V and J ends lost 0 bases and 6 bases respectively, with 20 bases between them. The CDR3 spans 17 residues. Germline-derived CDR1 and CDR2 are LNHDA and SQIVND (reference sequence). Here the CDR3 reads CASSIDFPGPYLKTQYF. The CDR3 DNA follows: TGTGCCAGTAGTATAGATTTTCCAGGGCCATATTTGAAGACCCAGTACTTC.

By frequency in the sample, this clone is medium-sized. The V gene is TRBV4-2, the J gene TRBJ2-7; D possibly matches TRBD1 or TRBD2 (5 bases each). The V gene lost 5 bases and the J gene lost 5 bases, with 13 bases spanning the gap. Per germline, CDR1 LGHNA and CDR2 YNFKEQ. This CDR3 has 13 amino acids. The chain's CDR3 is CASSERTFDEQYF. The CDR3, as DNA: TGTGCCAGCAGCGAGCGGACATTCGACGAGCAGTACTTC.

This chain joins TRBV19 and TRBJ2-1; 8 positions agree with TRBD1. Germline values: CDR1 LNHDA, CDR2 SQIVND (reference sequence). With V trimmed by 2 bases and J by 13 bases, 4 bases remained unmatched. The CDR3 is 12 residues long. CDR3 sequence (DNA): TGTGCCAGTAGTATATCGGGGACAGGACAGTTCTTC. Encoded protein: CASSISGTGQFF.

This clone is termed medium-sized (0.01 to 0.1%). The chain recombines TRBV12-3 or TRBV12-4 with TRBJ1-4; D is unresolved. V shed 5 bases and J shed 8 bases, with 9 bases lying between them. The length of the CDR3 is 12 residues. CDR3 loop: CASSETGEKLFF. Here the CDR3 DNA reads TGTGCCAGCAGTGAGACGGGAGAAAAACTGTTTTTT.

This clone counts as medium-sized. The V gene is TRBV7-2, the J gene TRBJ2-3; D may be TRBD2 (5 bases). The germline V and J ends were trimmed by 6 bases and 0 bases, with 16 bases remaining between them. The V gene's germline CDR1 is SGHTA and CDR2 FQGNSA. The CDR3 extends over 16 amino acids. As DNA, the CDR3 is TGTGCCAGCAGAAGGAGGCCAGAGCTGAGCACAGATACGCAGTATTTT. The encoded protein is CASRRRPELSTDTQYF.

This sequence joins TRBV14 and TRBJ2-2; 7 positions match TRBD1. The V gene end was trimmed by 2 bases and the J gene end by 4 bases; junction bases not matched to a gene: 7. The CDR3 covers 16 residues. CDR1 is SGHDN, CDR2 FVKESK, per germline. The CDR3 DNA is TGTGCCAGCAGCCAACTCGACAGGGTGGGCACCGGGGAGCTGTTTTTT. Protein product: CASSQLDRVGTGELFF.

This clone showed up just once. The chain uses TRBV4-3 and TRBJ2-2, with 8 nucleotides matching TRBD2. The CDR3 is 16 residues long. With 0 bases clipped from V and 3 bases from J, the junction kept 3 bases outside the gene matches. CDR1 is LGHNA, CDR2 YSLEER, per germline. The CDR3 nucleotides are TGCGCCAGCAGCCAAGACCCGGGGGGGCACACCGGGGAGCTGTTTTTT. It translates to CASSQDPGGHTGELFF.